This T cell receptor beta chain originates from a study of control samples from healthy donors and cancer patients. The CDR3 runs to 14 residues. Here immunoSEQ multiplex PCR was the method, and the copy in TCRdb shows in-frame clones only, minus some. The sample yields 100,000 to 150,000 clones, over 75% seen once. The TCR comes from a man younger than 35 in good health. The chain joins TRBV21-1 to TRBJ2-1; the DNA was not used to check the table's D call, TRBD1. TRBV21-1 is a known pseudogene. Sequencing was carried out using blood. The CDR3 reads CASSGAQAYNEQFF. The CDR3 region has the DNA TGTGCCAGCAGCGGGGCCCAAGCCTACAATGAGCAGTTCTTC.